Following are 32 T cell receptor beta chains from one sample sequenced in a study of T cell responses to AZD1222 COVID-19 vaccine. The data were produced by immunoSEQ multiplex PCR, yet TCRdb's version contains in-frame clones alone and is incomplete. The sample contains tens of thousands of clones, around nine tenths of which appear only once. The sample in question was peripheral blood, obtained on day 0 of AZD1222 vaccination. These receptors came from an adult in good health.

The chain links TRBV2 to TRBJ1-2, with 7 bases lining up with TRBD1. V shed 5 bases, J shed 8 bases, and the junction held 14 bases outside the gene matches. Germline CDR1 is SNHLY and CDR2 is FYNNEI. The CDR3 spans 15 residues. The CDR3: CASSLGTAVLGGYTF. The CDR3 DNA follows: TGTGCCAGCAGTCTCGGGACAGCTGTATTGGGAGGCTACACCTTC.

This chain uses TRBV7-2 with TRBJ2-1; 9 bases match TRBD2. The germline gives CDR1 SGHTA, CDR2 FQGNSA. Unmatched junction bases numbered 12, after V lost 6 bases and J lost 15 bases. This CDR3 comprises 13 residues. For the CDR3, the DNA is TGTGCCAGCAGATCGCGCGGGGGGGCTCGTCGGTTCTTC. Translation: CASRSRGGARRFF.

The V gene is TRBV3-1 (or the pseudogene TRBV3-2), the J gene TRBJ2-3; 12 bases are shared with TRBD1. The J segment lost 6 bases and the V segment lost 4 bases, leaving 8 bases of the junction unmatched. Germline V gives CDR1 LGHDT, CDR2 YNNKEL (reference sequence). The CDR3 runs to 16 residues. CDR3 loop: CASSPTGTGGMDTQYF. The DNA for the CDR3 is TGTGCCAGCAGCCCAACAGGGACAGGGGGCATGGATACGCAGTATTTT.

The gene calls are TRBV12-5 and TRBJ2-1; TRBD1 might be the D (6 bases). V shed 2 bases and J shed 0 bases, with 11 bases lying between them. CDR1 and CDR2 from the germline V gene are LGHNT and FRNRAP. This CDR3 has 16 residues. The CDR3 sequence is CASGLRGQRSYNEQFF. DNA of the CDR3: TGTGCTAGTGGTTTGAGAGGACAGCGCTCCTACAATGAGCAGTTCTTC.

The chain is built from TRBV7-9 and TRBJ2-2; 13 bases map to TRBD2. Germline-derived CDR1 and CDR2 are SEHNR and FQNEAQ (reference sequence). J was trimmed by 0 bases and V by 5 bases; bases with no gene match: 3. This CDR3 comprises 17 residues. In DNA, the CDR3 is TGTGCCAGCAGCCGGACTAGCGGGGGCGCGAACACCGGGGAGCTGTTTTTT. Protein: CASSRTSGGANTGELFF.

The CDR3 nucleotides read TGTGCCAGCAGCTCCCCCGACAGCTACAATGAGCAGTTCTTC. Translated: CASSSPDSYNEQFF. The V and J genes are TRBV11-1 and TRBJ2-1, with D possibly TRBD1 on 5 matching bases. Trimming removed 4 bases from V and 3 bases from J, with 10 bases in between. CDR3 length: 14 amino acids. CDR1 is SGHAT, CDR2 FQDESV, per germline (reference sequence).

This clone was seen once. The chain joins TRBV5-8 to TRBJ2-7; 10 nucleotides match TRBD1. CDR1 is SGHTS, CDR2 YDEGEE, per germline. This CDR3 is built from 16 residues. The J segment lost 4 bases and the V segment lost 4 bases, leaving 11 bases of the junction unmatched. CDR3 coding DNA: TGTGCCAGCAGCCCGTCCCGGGACAGGGGACGGTACGAGCAGTACTTC. It codes for CASSPSRDRGRYEQYF. The variable domain in full, with the rest retrieved from reference TRBV5-8 and TRBJ2-7, is EAGVTQSPTHLIKTRGQQATLRCSPISGHTSVYWYQQALGLGLQFLLWYDEGEERNRGNFPPRFSGRQFPNYSSELNVNALELEDSALYLCASSPSRDRGRYEQYFGPGTRLTVT.

The rearrangement links TRBV13 to TRBJ2-7; D may be TRBD1 (6 bases). V was shortened by 1 base and J by 5 bases, with 18 bases between the two germline ends. CDR3 size: 16 residues. Germline lookup yields CDR1 PRHDT and CDR2 FYEKMQ (reference sequence). CDR3 DNA: TGTGCCAGCAGCTTAGCCGTGACAGGACTCTACGACGAGCAGTACTTC. As protein: CASSLAVTGLYDEQYF.

This chain connects TRBV2 to TRBJ1-6, with 7 bases lining up with TRBD1. Germline trimming cut 4 bases from V and 3 bases from J; bases unmatched to any gene: 3. The CDR3 has 15 residues. CDR1 and CDR2 (germline): SNHLY, FYNNEI. DNA for the CDR3: TGTGCCAGCAGTGCGGGACAGATCTATAATTCACCCCTCCACTTT. Protein product: CASSAGQIYNSPLHF.

This chain's CDR3 is CASSLAPPQPQHF. The CDR3 nucleotides read TGTGCCAGCAGCTTGGCGCCCCCCCAGCCCCAGCATTTT. The rearrangement joins TRBV5-5 to TRBJ1-5; D gene unclear. Germline V gene lookup returns CDR1 SGHKS and CDR2 YYEKEE (reference sequence). V lost 0 bases and J 7 bases, leaving 8 bases between the germline ends. The CDR3 covers 13 residues. Full variable domain (outside the CDR3, taken from reference TRBV5-5 and TRBJ1-5): DAGVTQSPTHLIKTRGQQVTLRCSPISGHKSVSWYQQVLGQGPQFIFQYYEKEERGRGNFPDRFSARQFPNYSSELNVNALLLGDSALYLCASSLAPPQPQHFGDGTRLSIL.

Comment on this clone: The sample contains more than one DNA sequence encoding this CDR3. The chain joins TRBV19 to TRBJ2-7; D not resolved. The CDR3 runs 12 residues. Looked up from germline, CDR1 is LNHDA and CDR2 is SQIVND (reference sequence). The V gene lost 3 bases and the J gene lost 4 bases, with 7 bases spanning the gap. In DNA, the CDR3 is TGTGCCAGTAGTATGGTAGGATACGAGCAGTACTTC. Amino acid sequence: CASSMVGYEQYF.

This clone was observed once. The chain has TRBV5-1 and TRBJ2-3; 11 positions match TRBD2. V dropped 4 bases and J dropped 4; count of bases not matched to a gene: 8. Per germline, CDR1 SGHRS and CDR2 YFSETQ. The CDR3 runs 16 residues. DNA for the CDR3: TGCGCCAGCAGCCCCAGGGTAGCGGGGGGGCCAGATACGCAGTATTTT. This gives the protein CASSPRVAGGPDTQYF. The whole variable domain, remainder taken from reference TRBV5-1 and TRBJ2-3, is KAGVTQTPRYLIKTRGQQVTLSCSPISGHRSVSWYQQTPGQGLQFLFEYFSETQRNKGNFPGRFSGRQFSNSRSEMNVSTLELGDSALYLCASSPRVAGGPDTQYFGPGTRLTVL.

The chain uses TRBV12-5 and TRBJ2-7; D call uncertain. Germline CDR1 reads LGHNT; CDR2 reads FRNRAP. V lost 1 base to trimming and J lost 2 bases, with 6 bases between them. This CDR3 is 13 amino acids long. The CDR3, as DNA: TGTGCTAGTGGTTTGGGGATGGCCTACGAGCAGTACTTC. Translation: CASGLGMAYEQYF.

J is TRBJ1-5 and V is TRBV19; TRBD1 matches at 10 bases. V trimming: 5 bases; J trimming: 6 bases; junction bases outside the gene matches: 7. CDR1 is LNHDA and CDR2 is SQIVND in the germline V gene (reference sequence). The CDR3 sequence is 15 residues long. The CDR3 loop is CASSPGGQGIQPQHF. For the CDR3, the DNA is TGTGCCAGTAGTCCGGGGGGACAGGGGATTCAGCCCCAGCATTTT.

The rearrangement links TRBV5-5 to TRBJ1-5, with unresolved D. CDR1 and CDR2 from the germline V gene are SGHKS and YYEKEE (reference sequence). The CDR3 extends over 14 amino acids. The V and J ends lost 4 bases and 2 bases respectively, with 10 bases between them. In DNA, the CDR3 is TGTGCCAGCAGCGACGTCTCTGGCAATCAGCCCCAGCATTTT. Protein sequence: CASSDVSGNQPQHF.

This chain uses TRBV7-2 with TRBJ1-1, with TRBD1 matching over 7 bases. The junction had 0 bases not matched to a gene; V was cut back by 1 base and J by 1 base. The CDR3 covers 14 residues. Germline-derived CDR1 and CDR2 are SGHTA and FQGNSA. CDR3 nucleotides: TGTGCCAGCAGCTTAGGGGACAGGAACACTGAAGCTTTCTTT. As protein: CASSLGDRNTEAFF.

The chain employs TRBV6-5 and TRBJ1-1, with D uncertain. The length of the CDR3 is 13 residues. V gave up 5 bases and J gave up 0 bases, with 7 bases separating them. Germline CDR1 MNHEY, CDR2 SVGAGI. CDR3 sequence reads: CASSPSLNTEAFF. CDR3 sequence (DNA): TGTGCCAGCAGTCCGTCGTTGAACACTGAAGCTTTCTTT.

The V gene is TRBV19, the J gene TRBJ1-6; perhaps TRBD1 as D (6 bases). This CDR3 comprises 17 residues. CDR1 is LNHDA and CDR2 is SQIVND in the germline V gene (reference sequence). The V gene lost 6 bases and the J gene lost 6 bases, with 21 bases spanning the gap. This CDR3 is CASRGSRTEQVNSPLHF. CDR3 DNA sequence: TGTGCCAGTAGGGGATCTAGGACAGAACAAGTTAATTCACCCCTCCACTTT.

This chain joins TRBV11-2 and TRBJ2-1; 16 positions match TRBD2. This CDR3 spans 19 amino acids. Germline V gene lookup returns CDR1 SGHAT and CDR2 FQNNGV. V shed 4 bases and J 8 bases; nucleotides not matched to a gene: 14. The CDR3 nucleotides read TGTGCCAGCAGCTCGGGACTAGCGGGGGGGCCTTCGGATGGCGATGAGCAGTTCTTC. Protein sequence: CASSSGLAGGPSDGDEQFF.

The V call is TRBV25-1, the J call TRBJ2-3; 9 nucleotides align to TRBD1. There are 15 residues in the CDR3. Trimming removed 4 bases from V and 1 base from J; junction bases left unmatched: 3. Germline V lookup: CDR1 MGHDK, CDR2 SYGVNS. CDR3 DNA: TGTGCCAGCAGTGGCCGGGACAGGGGCACAGATACGCAGTATTTT. Encoded protein: CASSGRDRGTDTQYF.

V is TRBV29-1 and J is TRBJ2-1; D may correspond to TRBD1 or TRBD2 (7 bases each). Germline-derived CDR1 and CDR2 are SQVTM and ANQGSEA. Trimming took 7 bases from V and 7 from J, leaving 17 bases between them. The CDR3 has 13 residues. The CDR3 coding sequence is TGCAGCGCTAATTGGCAGGGGGGGAATGAGCAGTTCTTC. Translation gives CSANWQGGNEQFF.

This chain uses TRBV27 with TRBJ1-3; a weak D match, TRBD1 (5 bases). The CDR3 consists of 17 residues. Per the germline V gene, CDR1 is MNHEY and CDR2 is SMNVEV (reference sequence). Trimming took 2 bases from V and 5 from J, leaving 19 bases between them. DNA of the CDR3: TGTGCCAGCAGTTTACCGACACCCCAGAGGGGAAGAAACACCATATATTTT. Protein: CASSLPTPQRGRNTIYF.

The chain uses TRBV5-6 and TRBJ1-1; 7 nucleotides agree with TRBD1. This CDR3 region has 13 residues. J gave up 5 bases and V 4 bases, and 5 bases lay outside the gene matches. Germline assignment: CDR1 SGHDT and CDR2 YYEEEE. CDR3 loop: CASSQGGWTEAFF. DNA for the CDR3: TGTGCCAGCAGCCAGGGGGGTTGGACTGAAGCTTTCTTT.

Regarding this clone: Other DNA sequences in this specimen translate into the identical CDR3. This sequence joins TRBV7-3 and TRBJ2-3; 12 nucleotides agree with TRBD2. The V gene's germline CDR1 is SGHTA and CDR2 FQGTGA. The CDR3 length is 16 residues. V shed 2 bases and J 1 base; nucleotides not matched to a gene: 1. The CDR3 sequence is CASSLRLAGGTDTQYF. CDR3 bases: TGTGCCAGCAGCTTACGACTAGCGGGGGGCACAGATACGCAGTATTTT.

J is TRBJ1-5 and V is TRBV19; TRBD1 is a possible D gene (5 bases). Germline CDR1 and CDR2: LNHDA and SQIVND (reference sequence). The CDR3 covers 14 residues. Trimming shortened V by 0 bases and J by 5 bases, and 8 bases separated the two germline ends. This CDR3 is CASSIEQEHQPQHF. In DNA, the CDR3 is TGTGCCAGTAGTATAGAACAGGAGCATCAGCCCCAGCATTTT.

This clone was counted a single time. The chain uses TRBV7-2 and TRBJ2-3; TRBD1 matches 11 bases. V lost 3 bases, J lost 5 bases, and 7 bases stayed unmatched. Germline values: CDR1 SGHTA, CDR2 FQGNSA. CDR3 length equals 16 residues. DNA for the CDR3: TGTGCCAGCAGCTTCTTGGGACAGGGGGTTGGAGATACGCAGTATTTT. This translates into CASSFLGQGVGDTQYF.

The rearrangement joins TRBV6-2 or TRBV6-3 to TRBJ1-5; D remains ambiguous. Germline CDR1 reads MNHEY; CDR2 reads SVGEGT. The CDR3 length is 16 residues. V dropped 2 bases and J dropped 3 bases, with 14 bases sitting between them. CDR3 bases: TGTGCCAGCAGTTACCCCCCCAGGAGGGACAATCAGCCCCAGCATTTT. This gives the protein CASSYPPRRDNQPQHF.

V and J are TRBV6-5 and TRBJ2-2; D is undetermined. Trimming removed 6 bases at V and 5 bases at J, with 4 bases between. The germline V gene has CDR1 MNHEY and CDR2 SVGAGI. The CDR3 has 11 residues. CDR3: CASSLTGELFF. The CDR3 DNA follows: TGTGCCAGCAGCCTAACCGGGGAGCTGTTTTTT.

The chain has TRBV3-1 (or the pseudogene TRBV3-2) and TRBJ2-7; 7 bases match TRBD1. The CDR3 spans 14 residues. V trimming: 3 bases; J trimming: 0 bases; junction bases outside the gene matches: 2. Per germline, CDR1 LGHDT and CDR2 YNNKEL (reference sequence). The CDR3: CASSQGQSSYEQYF. Written as DNA, the CDR3 is TGTGCCAGCAGCCAGGGACAGTCCTCCTACGAGCAGTACTTC.

This chain joins TRBV11-2 and TRBJ2-7, with D hard to call. The V end lost 2 bases, the J end lost 6 bases, and 14 bases lay between the germline ends. This CDR3 contains 14 residues. Germline assignment: CDR1 SGHAT and CDR2 FQNNGV. CDR3 sequence (DNA): TGTGCCAGCAGCTTAACTCCGTCGCGGATCGAGCAGTACTTC. Translated: CASSLTPSRIEQYF. Drawing the rest from reference TRBV11-2 and TRBJ2-7, the complete variable domain is EAGVAQSPRYKIIEKRQSVAFWCNPISGHATLYWYQQILGQGPKLLIQFQNNGVVDDSQLPKDRFSAERLKGVDSTLKIQPAKLEDSAVYLCASSLTPSRIEQYFGPGTRLTVT.

V usage is TRBV10-1 and J usage is TRBJ2-1; TRBD1 or TRBD2 may be the D gene (6 bases each). Germline CDR1 WNHNN, CDR2 SYGVQD (reference sequence). CDR3 length: 14 amino acids. V lost 11 bases, J lost 0 bases, and 14 bases lay in between. For the CDR3, the DNA is TGCGCCGGTCTGGGGGGCCTCTCCTACAATGAGCAGTTCTTC. It is translated as CAGLGGLSYNEQFF.

CDR3 in DNA: TGTGCCAGCAGCTGGGGCAGAACCTACGAGCAGTACTTC. Its protein is CASSWGRTYEQYF. This chain connects TRBV2 to TRBJ2-7, with D perhaps matching TRBD1 (5 bases). The CDR3 runs to 13 residues. Trimming removed 6 bases at V and 2 bases at J, with 11 bases between. Germline CDR1 SNHLY, CDR2 FYNNEI.